Shown below are 15 T cell receptor beta chains from a single sample sequenced in a study of shared clonotypes between healthy human individuals. Generated by immunoSEQ multiplex PCR, the TCRdb table keeps only in-frame clones and is missing some. Among 2 million to 2.5 million clones listed, 90% to 96% were seen once. Specimen: naive CD4+ T cells sorted from blood. As to subset: CD45RA+ positively selected. These TCRs come from a young man in good health.

In regard to this clone: The junction does not match germline at one end; this may be a read error. This chain uses TRBV7-9 with TRBJ1-4; 7 bases are a match to TRBD1. The CDR3 totals 12 residues. Germline CDR1 SEHNR, CDR2 FQNEAQ (reference sequence). The DNA of the CDR3 is TGTGCCAGCAGCACGACAGGGCCAGCCGTGTATTTT. This gives the protein CASSTTGPAVYF.

As to this clone: The identical CDR3 is also encoded by other nucleotide sequences in the sample. CDR3 in DNA: TGTGCCAGCAGTTACTCGGGGGTGAACACTGAAGCTTTCTTT. Translated, it gives CASSYSGVNTEAFF. V gene TRBV6-6 combines with J gene TRBJ1-1; TRBD1 might be the D (5 bases). V dropped 0 bases and J dropped 0 bases, with 5 bases sitting between them. The germline gives CDR1 MNHNY, CDR2 SVGAGI (reference sequence). The length of the CDR3 is 14 residues.

The chain is built from TRBV19 and TRBJ1-6; 8 bases agree with TRBD1. From germline, CDR1 is LNHDA and CDR2 SQIVND (reference sequence). Trimming at V came to 6 bases and at J to 9 bases, leaving 7 bases not matched to a gene. This CDR3 is 14 amino acids long. The CDR3 here is CASSGAGGTSPLHF. DNA for the CDR3: TGTGCCAGTAGCGGGGCAGGGGGCACTTCACCCCTCCACTTT. Filled out from reference TRBV19 and TRBJ1-6, the complete variable domain reads DGGITQSPKYLFRKEGQNVTLSCEQNLNHDAMYWYRQDPGQGLRLIYYSQIVNDFQKGDIAEGYSVSREKKESFPLTVTSAQKNPTAFYLCASSGAGGTSPLHFGNGTRLTVT.

The rearrangement uses TRBV19 and TRBJ1-2, with D possibly matching TRBD1 (6 bases). The CDR3 is 18 amino acids. Germline assignment: CDR1 LNHDA and CDR2 SQIVND (reference sequence). The V gene lost 4 bases and the J gene lost 2 bases, with 23 bases spanning the gap. The CDR3, as DNA: TGTGCCAGTAGTAATGCCCGGGACATGGGAGTGAGGAACTATGGCTACACCTTC. The encoded protein is CASSNARDMGVRNYGYTF. The full variable domain, its missing parts supplied by reference TRBV19 and TRBJ1-2, is DGGITQSPKYLFRKEGQNVTLSCEQNLNHDAMYWYRQDPGQGLRLIYYSQIVNDFQKGDIAEGYSVSREKKESFPLTVTSAQKNPTAFYLCASSNARDMGVRNYGYTFGSGTRLTVV.

The J gene is TRBJ2-2, the V gene TRBV5-1; 7 nucleotides align to TRBD2. From germline, CDR1 is SGHRS and CDR2 YFSETQ. This CDR3 contains 19 residues. J was trimmed by 9 bases and V by 0 bases; bases with no gene match: 20. This chain's CDR3 is CASSLAGGSSGAINRELFF. Here the CDR3 DNA reads TGCGCCAGCAGCTTGGCCGGAGGCTCTAGCGGAGCTATAAATCGGGAGCTGTTTTTT.

V and J are TRBV6-5 and TRBJ1-2; TRBD1 agrees at 8 bases. The CDR3 totals 15 residues. Germline CDR1 reads MNHEY; CDR2 reads SVGAGI. The V gene end was trimmed by 6 bases and the J gene end by 0 bases; junction bases not matched to a gene: 6. CDR3 in DNA: TGTGCCAGCAGAACGGGACAGGAGACTAACTATGGCTACACCTTC. It translates to CASRTGQETNYGYTF.

The chain employs TRBV19 and TRBJ2-3; unclear D gene. V was shortened by 1 base and J by 0 bases, with 8 bases between the two germline ends. From germline, CDR1 is LNHDA and CDR2 SQIVND (reference sequence). This CDR3 region has 15 residues. CDR3 nucleotide sequence: TGTGCCAGTAGTATAGGACGGCCAAGCACAGATACGCAGTATTTT. Protein sequence: CASSIGRPSTDTQYF.

The chain carries TRBV27 and TRBJ1-4; D is ambiguous. From germline, CDR1 is MNHEY and CDR2 SMNVEV (reference sequence). Trimming took off 2 bases at V and 7 bases at J, with 8 bases between the two ends. The CDR3 runs 13 residues. The CDR3 bases are TGTGCCAGCAGTTTAGGGCCCCTTGAAAAACTGTTTTTT. It yields the protein CASSLGPLEKLFF.

The V call is TRBV7-3, the J call TRBJ2-3; 9 bases are shared with TRBD2. The V gene's germline CDR1 is SGHTA and CDR2 FQGTGA. The J segment lost 2 bases and the V segment lost 5 bases, leaving 5 bases of the junction unmatched. The CDR3 sequence is 15 residues long. The CDR3 sequence is CASSILAGNTDTQYF. The DNA of the CDR3 is TGTGCCAGCAGCATCCTAGCGGGGAACACAGATACGCAGTATTTT.

This chain links TRBV7-2 with TRBJ2-1, with 9 bases lining up with TRBD2. Germline-derived CDR1 and CDR2 are SGHTA and FQGNSA. Trimming cost V 1 base and J 12 bases; bases outside gene matches: 7. The CDR3 is made up of 14 amino acids. The CDR3 DNA reads as TGTGCCAGCAGCTTAGTTGCGGGAGGGGCTGGGCAGTTCTTC. This encodes CASSLVAGGAGQFF.

The chain carries TRBV19 and TRBJ1-5; D possibly corresponds to TRBD1 (5 bases). Between the trimmed V and J ends, which lost 5 bases and 6 bases, there was a span of 8 bases. The CDR3 loop spans 12 amino acids. Germline CDR1 and CDR2: LNHDA and SQIVND (reference sequence). The CDR3 DNA reads TGTGCCAGTAGTGAGGGGCCTCAGCCCCAGCATTTT. This codes for CASSEGPQPQHF.

The chain uses TRBV5-1 and TRBJ2-1, with a tentative D call TRBD2 (6 bases). Germline V gives CDR1 SGHRS, CDR2 YFSETQ. V lost 3 bases and J lost 0, with 10 bases in between. The CDR3 spans 15 residues. CDR3 DNA sequence: TGCGCCAGCAGCTCTACTAGCAACTCCTACAATGAGCAGTTCTTC. Translated, it gives CASSSTSNSYNEQFF. Based on the CDR3 plus reference TRBV5-1 and TRBJ2-1, the full variable domain is KAGVTQTPRYLIKTRGQQVTLSCSPISGHRSVSWYQQTPGQGLQFLFEYFSETQRNKGNFPGRFSGRQFSNSRSEMNVSTLELGDSALYLCASSSTSNSYNEQFFGPGTRLTVL.

In DNA, the CDR3 is TGTGCCAGCAGTTACGGCCAGGGGATTGGCTACACCTTC. It translates to CASSYGQGIGYTF. The rearrangement links TRBV6-5 to TRBJ1-2; perhaps TRBD1 as D (6 bases). Per the germline V gene, CDR1 is MNHEY and CDR2 is SVGAGI. This CDR3 has 13 amino acids. Trimming cost V 2 bases and J 7 bases, with 11 bases left between them.

The chain has TRBV2 and TRBJ1-2; D is unresolved. CDR1 SNHLY and CDR2 FYNNEI come from the germline V gene. V lost 2 bases and J 2 bases, leaving 15 bases between the germline ends. This CDR3 comprises 16 residues. This CDR3 reads CASSEQSVAGNYGYTF. The CDR3 bases are TGTGCCAGCAGTGAACAGTCAGTGGCTGGGAACTATGGCTACACCTTC.

The genes are TRBV10-2 and TRBJ2-5, with 11 bases identical to TRBD1. CDR1 is WSHSY, CDR2 SAAADI, per germline. V trimming: 2 bases; J trimming: 5 bases; junction bases outside the gene matches: 13. This CDR3 has 18 amino acids. Here the CDR3 DNA reads TGCGCCAGCAGTGAGCCCTTACTATTCGGGACAGGGGGGGAGACCCAGTACTTC. Its protein product is CASSEPLLFGTGGETQYF.